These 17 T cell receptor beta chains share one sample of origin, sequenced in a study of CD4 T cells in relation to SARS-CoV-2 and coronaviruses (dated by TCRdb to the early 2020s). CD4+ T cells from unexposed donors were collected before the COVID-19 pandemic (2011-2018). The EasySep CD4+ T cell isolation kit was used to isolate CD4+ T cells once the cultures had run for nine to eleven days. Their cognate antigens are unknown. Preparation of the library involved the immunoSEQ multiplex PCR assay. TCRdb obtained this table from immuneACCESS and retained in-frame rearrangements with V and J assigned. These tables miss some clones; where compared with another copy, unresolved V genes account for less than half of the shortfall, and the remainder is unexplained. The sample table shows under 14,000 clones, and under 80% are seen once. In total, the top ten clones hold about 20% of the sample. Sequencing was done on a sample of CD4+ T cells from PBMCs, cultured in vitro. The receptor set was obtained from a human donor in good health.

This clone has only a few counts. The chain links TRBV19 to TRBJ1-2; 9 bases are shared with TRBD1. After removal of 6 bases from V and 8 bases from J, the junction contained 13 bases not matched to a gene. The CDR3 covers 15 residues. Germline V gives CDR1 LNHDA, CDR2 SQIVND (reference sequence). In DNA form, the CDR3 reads TGTGCCAGTAGCCTTCCACCGGGACAGGGTAGCGGCTACACCTTC. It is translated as CASSLPPGQGSGYTF.

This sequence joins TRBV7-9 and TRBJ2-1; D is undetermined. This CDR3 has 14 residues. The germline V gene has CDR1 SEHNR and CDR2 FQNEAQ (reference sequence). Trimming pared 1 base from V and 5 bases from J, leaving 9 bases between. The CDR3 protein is CASSLDGRHNEQFF. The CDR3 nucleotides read TGTGCCAGCAGCTTAGATGGGCGGCACAATGAGCAGTTCTTC.

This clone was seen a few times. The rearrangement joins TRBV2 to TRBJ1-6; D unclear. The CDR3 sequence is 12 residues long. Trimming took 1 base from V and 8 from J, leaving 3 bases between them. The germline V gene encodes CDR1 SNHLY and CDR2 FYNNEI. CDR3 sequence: CASSEGDSPLHF. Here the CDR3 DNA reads TGTGCCAGCAGTGAAGGGGATTCACCCCTCCACTTT.

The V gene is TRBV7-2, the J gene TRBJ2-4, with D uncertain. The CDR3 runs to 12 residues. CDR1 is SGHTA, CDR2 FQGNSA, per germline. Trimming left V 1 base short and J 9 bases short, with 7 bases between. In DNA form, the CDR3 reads TGTGCCAGCAGCTTAGTTAACGGCATTCAGTACTTC. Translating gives CASSLVNGIQYF. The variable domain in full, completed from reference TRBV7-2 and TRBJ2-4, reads GAGVSQSPSNKVTEKGKDVELRCDPISGHTALYWYRQSLGQGLEFLIYFQGNSAPDKSGLPSDRFSAERTGGSVSTLTIQRTQQEDSAVYLCASSLVNGIQYFGAGTRLSVL.

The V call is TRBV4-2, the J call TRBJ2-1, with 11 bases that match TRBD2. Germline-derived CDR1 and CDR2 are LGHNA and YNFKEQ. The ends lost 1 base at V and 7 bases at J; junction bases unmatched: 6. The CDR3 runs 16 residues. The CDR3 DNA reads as TGTGCCAGCAGCCAAGTTAAACTAGCGGGAGCTAATGAGCAGTTCTTC. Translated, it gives CASSQVKLAGANEQFF.

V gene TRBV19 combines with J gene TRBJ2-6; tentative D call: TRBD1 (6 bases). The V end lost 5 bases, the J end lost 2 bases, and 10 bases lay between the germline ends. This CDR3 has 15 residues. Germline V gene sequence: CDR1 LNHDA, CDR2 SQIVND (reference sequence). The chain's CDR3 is CASSLRGAGANVLTF. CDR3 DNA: TGTGCCAGTAGTCTCAGGGGAGCTGGGGCCAACGTCCTGACTTTC.

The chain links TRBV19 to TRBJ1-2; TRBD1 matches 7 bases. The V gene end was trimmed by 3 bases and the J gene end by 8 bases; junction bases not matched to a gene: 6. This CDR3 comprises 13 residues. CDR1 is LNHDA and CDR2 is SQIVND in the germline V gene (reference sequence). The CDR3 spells CASSIDRERGYTF. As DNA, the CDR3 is TGTGCCAGTAGTATCGACAGGGAGCGGGGCTACACCTTC.

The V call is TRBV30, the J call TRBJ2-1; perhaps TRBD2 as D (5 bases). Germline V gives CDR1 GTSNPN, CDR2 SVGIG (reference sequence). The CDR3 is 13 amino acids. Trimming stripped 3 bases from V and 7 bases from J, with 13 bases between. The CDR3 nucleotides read TGTGCCTGGAGGAAGGACTGGGCGAATGAGCAGTTCTTC. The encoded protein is CAWRKDWANEQFF.

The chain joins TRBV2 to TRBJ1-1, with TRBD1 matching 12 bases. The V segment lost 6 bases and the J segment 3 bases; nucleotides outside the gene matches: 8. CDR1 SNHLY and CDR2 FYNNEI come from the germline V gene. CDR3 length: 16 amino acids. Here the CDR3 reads CASREPGQGAYTEAFF. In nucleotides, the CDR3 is TGTGCCAGCAGAGAGCCGGGACAGGGGGCATACACTGAAGCTTTCTTT.

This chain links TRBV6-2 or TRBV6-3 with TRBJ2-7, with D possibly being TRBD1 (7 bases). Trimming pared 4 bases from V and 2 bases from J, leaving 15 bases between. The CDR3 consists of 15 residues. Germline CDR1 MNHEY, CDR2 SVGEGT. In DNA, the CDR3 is TGTGCCAGCAGTTGGTGGAGGGGGCGACCCTACGAGCAGTACTTC. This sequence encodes CASSWWRGRPYEQYF.

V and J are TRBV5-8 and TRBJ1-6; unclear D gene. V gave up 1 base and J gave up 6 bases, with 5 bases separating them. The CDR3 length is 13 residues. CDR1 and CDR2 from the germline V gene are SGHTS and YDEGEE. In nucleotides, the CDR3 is TGTGCCAGCAGCTTGCGGGGTAATTCACCCCTCCACTTT. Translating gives CASSLRGNSPLHF.

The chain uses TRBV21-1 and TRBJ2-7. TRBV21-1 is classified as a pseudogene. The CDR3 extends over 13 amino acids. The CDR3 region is CASIPDPLKEQYF. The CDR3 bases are TGTGCCAGCATCCCGGACCCTTTGAAGGAGCAGTACTTC.

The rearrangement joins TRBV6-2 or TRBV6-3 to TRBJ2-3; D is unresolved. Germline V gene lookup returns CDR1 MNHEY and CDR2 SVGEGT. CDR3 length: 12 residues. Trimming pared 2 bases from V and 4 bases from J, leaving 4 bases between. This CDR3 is CASSYPPDTQYF. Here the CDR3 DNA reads TGTGCCAGCAGTTACCCCCCAGATACGCAGTATTTT.

The DNA for the CDR3 is TGTGCCAGCAGCAGGGGGCTGGGGCCCATTAACAATCAGCCCCAGCATTTT. This gives the protein CASSRGLGPINNQPQHF. V gene TRBV6-2 or TRBV6-3 combines with J gene TRBJ1-5, with 8 bases identical to TRBD1. CDR3 length: 17 residues. Per the germline V gene, CDR1 is MNHEY and CDR2 is SVGEGT. The trim removed 6 bases at V and 3 bases at J, leaving 13 bases unmatched.

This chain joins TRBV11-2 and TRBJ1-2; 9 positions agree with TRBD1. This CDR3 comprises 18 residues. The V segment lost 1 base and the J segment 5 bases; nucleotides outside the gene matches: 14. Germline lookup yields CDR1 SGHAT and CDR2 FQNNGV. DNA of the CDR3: TGTGCCAGCAGCTTAGGCAAGGGACAGGGTCGGAACTATTATGGCTACACCTTC. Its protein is CASSLGKGQGRNYYGYTF.

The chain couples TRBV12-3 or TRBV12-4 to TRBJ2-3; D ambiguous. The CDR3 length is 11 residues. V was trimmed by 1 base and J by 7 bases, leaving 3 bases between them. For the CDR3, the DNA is TGTGCCAGCAGTTTAGAGTATACGCAGTATTTT. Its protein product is CASSLEYTQYF.

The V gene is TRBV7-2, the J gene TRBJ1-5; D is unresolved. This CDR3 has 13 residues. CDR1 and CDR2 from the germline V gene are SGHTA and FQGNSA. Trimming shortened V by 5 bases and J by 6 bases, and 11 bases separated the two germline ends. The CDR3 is CASSTDAGQPQHF. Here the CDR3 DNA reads TGTGCCAGCAGCACGGACGCGGGTCAGCCCCAGCATTTT.